Following are 16 T cell receptor beta chains from one sample sequenced in a study of blood T cell repertoires in COVID-19. Assay: immunoSEQ multiplex PCR; the TCRdb copy retains only in-frame clones and omits some. The top ten hold less than 0.6% of the sample, which has 150,000 to 180,000 clones, about 90% seen once. The material sequenced was peripheral blood. The receptors come from a man in his fifties or sixties with acute or convalescent COVID-19.

This chain links TRBV7-2 with TRBJ2-1, with 10 bases lining up with TRBD1. Germline V gives CDR1 SGHTA, CDR2 FQGNSA. Trimming cost V 4 bases and J 4 bases; bases outside gene matches: 7. The CDR3 consists of 16 residues. The CDR3 loop reads CASSWVTGQGYNEQFF. The CDR3 nucleotides are TGTGCCAGCAGCTGGGTAACGGGACAGGGGTACAATGAGCAGTTCTTC. Looking up the rest from reference TRBV7-2 and TRBJ2-1 gives the full variable domain: GAGVSQSPSNKVTEKGKDVELRCDPISGHTALYWYRQSLGQGLEFLIYFQGNSAPDKSGLPSDRFSAERTGGSVSTLTIQRTQQEDSAVYLCASSWVTGQGYNEQFFGPGTRLTVL.

This sequence joins TRBV7-8 and TRBJ2-5, with D possibly TRBD2 on 5 matching bases. In germline, CDR1 is SGHVS, CDR2 FQNEAQ. V lost 5 bases and J 5 bases, leaving 21 bases between the germline ends. The CDR3 totals 16 residues. This CDR3 is CASSRELLLPGETQYF. CDR3 bases: TGTGCCAGCAGCCGAGAACTGTTATTGCCGGGGGAGACCCAGTACTTC.

The chain couples TRBV12-3 or TRBV12-4 to TRBJ1-5; D is undetermined. V dropped 0 bases and J dropped 4 bases, with 4 bases sitting between them. This CDR3 spans 13 amino acids. In DNA form, the CDR3 reads TGTGCCAGCAGTTTAGCTCAGAATCAGCCCCAGCATTTT. Its translation is CASSLAQNQPQHF.

This clone was seen more than once but under ten times. The gene calls are TRBV7-3 and TRBJ2-2; no clear D gene. Germline V gene sequence: CDR1 SGHTA, CDR2 FQGTGA. The CDR3 loop spans 14 amino acids. V was cut by 4 bases and J by 6 bases, with 12 bases left in between. The CDR3: CASSSTPGAGELFF. In nucleotides, the CDR3 is TGTGCCAGCAGCTCTACCCCCGGTGCCGGGGAGCTGTTTTTT.

This rearrangement joins TRBV27 to TRBJ2-1; D perhaps matches TRBD1 (5 bases). This CDR3 contains 15 residues. Germline assignment: CDR1 MNHEY and CDR2 SMNVEV (reference sequence). V lost 5 bases and J lost 0, with 11 bases in between. CDR3 sequence: CASSPRQTSYNEQFF. As DNA, the CDR3 is TGTGCCAGCAGTCCCCGACAGACCTCCTACAATGAGCAGTTCTTC.

This chain joins TRBV28 and TRBJ1-1; 11 positions agree with TRBD1. Unmatched junction bases numbered 10, after V lost 6 bases and J lost 4 bases. Germline CDR1 is MDHEN and CDR2 is SYDVKM. This CDR3 region has 16 residues. The CDR3 DNA follows: TGTGCCAGCAGACGGACAGGGGGCGGCCCGAGCACTGAAGCTTTCTTT. Amino acid sequence: CASRRTGGGPSTEAFF.

The rearrangement links TRBV11-3 to TRBJ2-1, with 13 bases aligning to TRBD2. The germline V gene has CDR1 SGHNT and CDR2 YENEEA. The V segment lost 5 bases and the J segment 0 bases; nucleotides outside the gene matches: 10. The CDR3 sequence is 19 residues long. The CDR3 loop is CASSQRTSGSGNSYNEQFF. Written as DNA, the CDR3 is TGTGCCAGCAGCCAACGGACTAGCGGGAGTGGGAACTCCTACAATGAGCAGTTCTTC.

The chain couples TRBV27 to TRBJ2-5; 10 bases align to TRBD2. This CDR3 is 16 amino acids long. The germline V gene has CDR1 MNHEY and CDR2 SMNVEV (reference sequence). V was clipped by 2 bases and J by 5 bases; unmatched bases: 8. CDR3 nucleotide sequence: TGTGCCAGCAGTTTAGAGGCTAGCGGGAGAATGGAGACCCAGTACTTC. Amino acid sequence: CASSLEASGRMETQYF.

This clone was detected only once. The rearrangement uses TRBV7-9 and TRBJ2-5, with 7 positions matching TRBD2. Germline CDR1 reads SEHNR; CDR2 reads FQNEAQ (reference sequence). This CDR3 is 16 amino acids long. The V gene end was trimmed by 1 base and the J gene end by 2 bases; junction bases not matched to a gene: 7. For the CDR3, the DNA is TGTGCCAGCAGCTTAGTTACCGTTAGCGGGCAAGAGACCCAGTACTTC. This gives the protein CASSLVTVSGQETQYF. Drawing the rest from reference TRBV7-9 and TRBJ2-5, the complete variable domain is DTGVSQNPRHKITKRGQNVTFRCDPISEHNRLYWYRQTLGQGPEFLTYFQNEAQLEKSRLLSDRFSAERPKGSFSTLEIQRTEQGDSAMYLCASSLVTVSGQETQYFGPGTRLLVL.

In this sample, this clone turned up once. The rearrangement links TRBV5-8 to TRBJ1-5; D ambiguous. This CDR3 is built from 15 residues. Germline values: CDR1 SGHTS, CDR2 YDEGEE. Trimming cost V 4 bases and J 2 bases, with 13 bases left between them. The CDR3 DNA sequence: TGTGCCAGCAGCCGAGGGTCCTCTGGCAATCAGCCCCAGCATTTT. Residues: CASSRGSSGNQPQHF.

The chain's CDR3 is CASRTSLSNQPQHF. The DNA of the CDR3 is TGTGCCAGTCGGACAAGCCTTAGCAATCAGCCCCAGCATTTT. The V gene is TRBV19, the J gene TRBJ1-5, with D perhaps TRBD1 (5 bases). CDR1 and CDR2 from the germline V gene are LNHDA and SQIVND (reference sequence). V lost 8 bases to trimming and J lost 0 bases, with 11 bases between them. CDR3 size: 14 residues.

The V and J genes are TRBV12-3 or TRBV12-4 and TRBJ1-4; the match to TRBD1 covers 9 bases. The CDR3 is made up of 13 amino acids. V lost 2 bases and J lost 12; bases outside the gene matches: 4. CDR3 residues: CASSLWRQGELFF. The DNA for the CDR3 is TGTGCCAGCAGTTTATGGCGACAGGGGGAACTGTTTTTT.

The chain has TRBV19 and TRBJ1-1, with D perhaps matching TRBD1 (6 bases). The V and J ends lost 2 bases and 5 bases respectively, with 21 bases between them. Germline loops: CDR1 LNHDA, CDR2 SQIVND (reference sequence). The CDR3 loop spans 17 amino acids. The CDR3 DNA follows: TGTGCCAGTAGTATATCTGCTATTGAAGGGACAAAGACTGAAGCTTTCTTT. The encoded protein is CASSISAIEGTKTEAFF.

V usage is TRBV30 and J usage is TRBJ2-1; the match to TRBD2 covers 8 bases. The CDR3 sequence is 13 residues long. V shed 5 bases and J 5 bases; nucleotides not matched to a gene: 5. Germline V gives CDR1 GTSNPN, CDR2 SVGIG (reference sequence). CDR3 DNA sequence: TGTGCCTGGGCCGATAGCGGGGACAATGAGCAGTTCTTC. Translated: CAWADSGDNEQFF. Variable domain in full (rest from reference TRBV30 and TRBJ2-1): SQTIHQWPATLVQPVGSPLSLECTVEGTSNPNLYWYRQAAGRGLQLLFYSVGIGQISSEVPQNLSASRPQDRQFILSSKKLLLSDSGFYLCAWADSGDNEQFFGPGTRLTVL.

The chain employs TRBV12-2 and TRBJ2-2; TRBD1 is the table's D call and was not checked against the DNA. TRBV12-2 is designated a pseudogene. This CDR3 region has 20 residues. Here the CDR3 DNA reads TGTGCAAGTCGCTTAGGCGGAGGTTCGGGTACAGGGGTCGGCACCGGGGAGCTGTTTTTT. The encoded protein is CASRLGGGSGTGVGTGELFF.

The chain employs TRBV19 and TRBJ1-4; 11 positions agree with TRBD1. With V trimmed by 5 bases and J by 10 bases, 9 bases remained unmatched. CDR1 LNHDA and CDR2 SQIVND come from the germline V gene (reference sequence). The CDR3 is 15 amino acids. CDR3 DNA: TGTGCCAGTAGTTCGGACAGGGGGCGGTTGCGAAAACTGTTTTTT. Residues: CASSSDRGRLRKLFF.